The rows below give T cell receptor beta chains drawn from one sample of a study of CD4+ T cells in melanoma. Only in-frame clones appear in the TCRdb table, and some are missing; sequencing was by immunoSEQ multiplex PCR. Among several thousand clones, 62% were seen once, and the ten largest hold approximately 20%. The sequencing sample was made of cells from a culture (not recorded whether cultured in vitro). These receptors all stem from a human donor with melanoma. Each CDR3 is given with its conserved first and last residue. The D gene is left open where the match is weak. A row's size may be missing; if present it is once, few, many or a size class.

d_gene: TRBD2; abundance: -; v_gene: TRBV6-4; j_gene: TRBJ2-2; CDR3nt: TGTGCCAGCAGAGCGGGGGCCTACACCGGGGAGCTGTTTTTT; CDR3aa: CASRAGAYTGELFF
d_gene: -; abundance: -; v_gene: TRBV5-5; j_gene: TRBJ2-7; CDR3nt: TGTGCCAGCAGCTTGCCGGGGAACTACGAGCAGTACTTC; CDR3aa: CASSLPGNYEQYF
d_gene: -; abundance: -; v_gene: TRBV27; j_gene: TRBJ2-7; CDR3nt: TGTGCCAGCAGTTTATGGGGTTCCGAGCAGTACTTC; CDR3aa: CASSLWGSEQYF
d_gene: TRBD2; abundance: medium-sized; v_gene: TRBV18; j_gene: TRBJ2-4; CDR3nt: TGTGCCAGCTCACCACATCGAGCGGGGGGGCAATCGCACTTAGCCAAAAACATTCAGTACTTC; CDR3aa: CASSPHRAGGQSHLAKNIQYF
d_gene: -; abundance: -; v_gene: TRBV30; j_gene: TRBJ1-2; CDR3nt: TGTGCCTGGAGTCCCCCGGGGGGTGTCTATGGCTACACCTTC; CDR3aa: CAWSPPGGVYGYTF
d_gene: -; abundance: -; v_gene: TRBV15; j_gene: TRBJ2-7; CDR3nt: TGTGCCACCAGCAGAGACAGCGGCTACTCCTACGAGCAGTACTTC; CDR3aa: CATSRDSGYSYEQYF
d_gene: -; abundance: -; v_gene: TRBV5-4; j_gene: TRBJ2-1; CDR3nt: TGTGCCAGCCCCGTCGTACAGGGAAGTACTGAGCAGTTCTTC; CDR3aa: CASPVVQGSTEQFF
d_gene: -; abundance: -; v_gene: TRBV28; j_gene: TRBJ2-7; CDR3nt: TGTGCCAGCAGCGAGGTCGGAGGGGGCTCCCACGAGCAGTACTTC; CDR3aa: CASSEVGGGSHEQYF
d_gene: -; abundance: -; v_gene: TRBV5-1; j_gene: TRBJ2-7; CDR3nt: TGCGCCAGCAGCTTGGTTGGCCCGACAAACTACGAGCAGTACTTC; CDR3aa: CASSLVGPTNYEQYF
d_gene: TRBD1; abundance: once; v_gene: TRBV7-3; j_gene: TRBJ2-2; CDR3nt: TGTGCCAGCAGCGGATACACAGGGGCGGCCGGGGAGCTGTTTTTT; CDR3aa: CASSGYTGAAGELFF
d_gene: -; abundance: -; v_gene: TRBV28; j_gene: TRBJ2-1; CDR3nt: TGTGCCAGCAGTTTTAGGAGCCGACCGCGGCAGTTCTTC; CDR3aa: CASSFRSRPRQFF
d_gene: -; abundance: few; v_gene: TRBV18; j_gene: TRBJ2-7; CDR3nt: TGTGCCAGCTCACCACGGGACACAACCTACGAGCAGTACTTC; CDR3aa: CASSPRDTTYEQYF
d_gene: -; abundance: few; v_gene: TRBV7-2; j_gene: TRBJ1-2; CDR3nt: TGTGCCAGCAGCTTGGGACGATTCAATGGCTACACCTTC; CDR3aa: CASSLGRFNGYTF
d_gene: TRBD2; abundance: hyperexpanded; v_gene: TRBV5-1; j_gene: TRBJ2-3; CDR3nt: TGCGCCAGCAGCTTTGACCTAGCGGGGACTGGAGATACGCAGTATTTT; CDR3aa: CASSFDLAGTGDTQYF
d_gene: -; abundance: -; v_gene: TRBV4-3; j_gene: TRBJ2-1; CDR3nt: TGCGCCAGCAGCCAAGATCCGGGGACATACAATGAGCAGTTCTTC; CDR3aa: CASSQDPGTYNEQFF
d_gene: TRBD1; abundance: few; v_gene: TRBV13; j_gene: TRBJ1-2; CDR3nt: TGTGCCAGCAGCCTTTGGACAGGGGACTATGGCTACACCTTC; CDR3aa: CASSLWTGDYGYTF
d_gene: TRBD2; abundance: once; v_gene: TRBV7-2; j_gene: TRBJ2-1; CDR3nt: TGTGCCAGCAGCCCCGGGGGGGCTAGCGGGGCCAATGAGCAGTTCTTC; CDR3aa: CASSPGGASGANEQFF
d_gene: -; abundance: -; v_gene: TRBV27; j_gene: TRBJ1-5; CDR3nt: TGTGCCAGCAGTTTAACCAGTTATCAGCCCCAGCATTTT; CDR3aa: CASSLTSYQPQHF
d_gene: -; abundance: -; v_gene: TRBV5-4; j_gene: TRBJ2-1; CDR3nt: TGTGCCAGCAGCTTAGAATCGGCCGAATTGGATGAGCAGTTCTTC; CDR3aa: CASSLESAELDEQFF
d_gene: TRBD1; abundance: few; v_gene: TRBV28; j_gene: TRBJ1-2; CDR3nt: TGTGCCAGCAGTTCGGGACAGCTCTATGGCTACACCTTC; CDR3aa: CASSSGQLYGYTF
d_gene: TRBD1; abundance: -; v_gene: TRBV11-2; j_gene: TRBJ1-6; CDR3nt: TGTGCCAGCAGCTTGACAGGGAATTCACCCCTCCACTTT; CDR3aa: CASSLTGNSPLHF
d_gene: -; abundance: -; v_gene: TRBV30; j_gene: TRBJ1-1; CDR3nt: TGTGCCTGGAGTGGTCAGGTGAACACTGAAGCTTTCTTT; CDR3aa: CAWSGQVNTEAFF
d_gene: TRBD1; abundance: medium-sized; v_gene: TRBV5-1; j_gene: TRBJ2-1; CDR3nt: TGCGCCAGCAGCTCGGGACAGGGGGCCTTAAATGAGCAGTTCTTC; CDR3aa: CASSSGQGALNEQFF
d_gene: -; abundance: -; v_gene: TRBV10-1; j_gene: TRBJ1-1; CDR3nt: TGCGCCAGTGACTCTCGCGCGTTTCCCGCCGTGTCTCGGGGGAACACTGAAGCTTTCTTT; CDR3aa: CASDSRAFPAVSRGNTEAFF
d_gene: -; abundance: medium-sized; v_gene: TRBV19; j_gene: TRBJ1-1; CDR3nt: TGTGCCAGTAGTGTTGCAGGGGAAGCTTTCTTT; CDR3aa: CASSVAGEAFF
d_gene: -; abundance: -; v_gene: TRBV11-2; j_gene: TRBJ2-7; CDR3nt: TGTGCCAGCAGACTAGACCCGCTCCGCGAGCAGTACTTC; CDR3aa: CASRLDPLREQYF
d_gene: -; abundance: -; v_gene: TRBV6-5; j_gene: TRBJ1-2; CDR3nt: TGTGCCAGCAGTTACTCAGGGGTTGGCTACACCTTC; CDR3aa: CASSYSGVGYTF
d_gene: TRBD1; abundance: -; v_gene: TRBV5-4; j_gene: TRBJ2-5; CDR3nt: TGTGCCAGCAGCTTGAAAGGACAGGGGAGAGGGGAGACCCAGTACTTC; CDR3aa: CASSLKGQGRGETQYF
d_gene: -; abundance: -; v_gene: TRBV30; j_gene: TRBJ1-1; CDR3nt: TGTGCCTGGACCCCGATGGGCCTCACTGAAGCTTTCTTT; CDR3aa: CAWTPMGLTEAFF
d_gene: -; abundance: -; v_gene: TRBV7-6; j_gene: TRBJ1-1; CDR3nt: TGTGCCAGCAGCTTAAGGGGTAACACTGAAGCTTTCTTT; CDR3aa: CASSLRGNTEAFF
d_gene: -; abundance: -; v_gene: TRBV25-1; j_gene: TRBJ1-1; CDR3nt: TGTGCCAGCAGTGAACTGGGTACTGAAGCTTTCTTT; CDR3aa: CASSELGTEAFF
d_gene: -; abundance: few; v_gene: TRBV7-9; j_gene: TRBJ2-7; CDR3nt: TGTGCCAGCAGCTTACCTGGGAACGAGCAGTACTTC; CDR3aa: CASSLPGNEQYF
d_gene: TRBD1; abundance: -; v_gene: TRBV5-8; j_gene: TRBJ1-2; CDR3nt: TGTGCCAGCAGCTTAACAGGGGGCAACTATGGCTACACCTTC; CDR3aa: CASSLTGGNYGYTF
d_gene: -; abundance: -; v_gene: TRBV13; j_gene: TRBJ1-1; CDR3nt: TGTGCCAGCAGCGTGTGGACGGGGAACACTGAAGCTTTCTTT; CDR3aa: CASSVWTGNTEAFF
d_gene: -; abundance: -; v_gene: TRBV4-1; j_gene: TRBJ1-1; CDR3nt: TGCGCCAGCAGCCAAGAGGCTTGGGACACTGAAGCTTTCTTT; CDR3aa: CASSQEAWDTEAFF
d_gene: -; abundance: -; v_gene: TRBV15; j_gene: TRBJ2-7; CDR3nt: TGTGCCACCAGCAGAACAGGAGAAGCCTACGAGCAGTACTTC; CDR3aa: CATSRTGEAYEQYF
d_gene: -; abundance: -; v_gene: TRBV5-5; j_gene: TRBJ2-1; CDR3nt: TGTGCCAGCAGCCCCGTGAGGGTAGCGGAGAAATACAATGAGCAGTTCTTC; CDR3aa: CASSPVRVAEKYNEQFF
d_gene: -; abundance: large; v_gene: TRBV18; j_gene: TRBJ2-7; CDR3nt: TGTGCCAGCTCACCACCGGGACCGGGCTCCTACGAGCAGTACTTC; CDR3aa: CASSPPGPGSYEQYF
d_gene: -; abundance: -; v_gene: TRBV5-1; j_gene: TRBJ2-7; CDR3nt: TGCGCCAGCAGCTTGGTTGGCAGGGGGGACGAGCAGTACTTC; CDR3aa: CASSLVGRGDEQYF
d_gene: -; abundance: -; v_gene: TRBV5-5; j_gene: TRBJ2-1; CDR3nt: TGTGCCAGCAGCTCGGCGGACAGGGCAATAGCGGGGAGAAACAATGAGCAGTTCTTC; CDR3aa: CASSSADRAIAGRNNEQFF
d_gene: -; abundance: -; v_gene: TRBV6-5; j_gene: TRBJ1-5; CDR3nt: TGTGCCAGCGGTACTATTCAGCCCCAGCATTTT; CDR3aa: CASGTIQPQHF
d_gene: TRBD1; abundance: medium-sized; v_gene: TRBV19; j_gene: TRBJ2-2; CDR3nt: TGTGCCAGTCATGCAGGGACAGGGGGCTTCACCGGGGAGCTGTTTTTT; CDR3aa: CASHAGTGGFTGELFF
d_gene: -; abundance: -; v_gene: TRBV19; j_gene: TRBJ1-2; CDR3nt: TGTGCCAGTAGCAATGTCCGGAGGGGCTGGGGCTATGGCTACACCTTC; CDR3aa: CASSNVRRGWGYGYTF
d_gene: TRBD2; abundance: few; v_gene: TRBV6-4; j_gene: TRBJ2-1; CDR3nt: TGTGCCAGCAGTGACGGCTTACTAGCGGGGGTTGGGGAGCAGTTCTTC; CDR3aa: CASSDGLLAGVGEQFF
d_gene: -; abundance: few; v_gene: TRBV6-6; j_gene: TRBJ1-1; CDR3nt: TGTGCCAGCAGTTGGGGATCTGGCGCGAATGAAGCTTTCTTT; CDR3aa: CASSWGSGANEAFF
d_gene: TRBD2; abundance: few; v_gene: TRBV7-8; j_gene: TRBJ2-3; CDR3nt: TGTGCCAGCAGCCAATCTAGGGGACTAGCGGGGGGGGGCTCAGATACGCAGTATTTT; CDR3aa: CASSQSRGLAGGGSDTQYF
d_gene: -; abundance: -; v_gene: TRBV30; j_gene: TRBJ1-1; CDR3nt: TGTGCCTGGAGTGTGGGGAGTACGAACACTGAAGCTTTCTTT; CDR3aa: CAWSVGSTNTEAFF
d_gene: -; abundance: medium-sized; v_gene: TRBV6-1; j_gene: TRBJ1-5; CDR3nt: TGTGCCAGCAGGGGGGACCTTAGCAATCAGCCCCAGCATTTT; CDR3aa: CASRGDLSNQPQHF
d_gene: -; abundance: -; v_gene: TRBV19; j_gene: TRBJ2-1; CDR3nt: TGTGCCAGTAAGGTGGCCCACAGCTCCTACAATGAGCAGTTCTTC; CDR3aa: CASKVAHSSYNEQFF
d_gene: TRBD1; abundance: few; v_gene: TRBV9; j_gene: TRBJ1-6; CDR3nt: TGTGCCAGCAGCTCACAGGGGAAGGTTAATTCACCCCTCCACTTT; CDR3aa: CASSSQGKVNSPLHF
d_gene: -; abundance: -; v_gene: TRBV18; j_gene: TRBJ1-4; CDR3nt: TGTGCCAGCTCACCCTCCGAGGGGGAGAGTCGTGAAAAACTGTTTTTT; CDR3aa: CASSPSEGESREKLFF
d_gene: -; abundance: -; v_gene: TRBV14; j_gene: TRBJ1-2; CDR3nt: TGTGCCAGCAGCCAAGCCGACAGTTTATTGCGTGGCTACACCTTC; CDR3aa: CASSQADSLLRGYTF
d_gene: TRBD1; abundance: -; v_gene: TRBV27; j_gene: TRBJ2-7; CDR3nt: TGTGCCAGCAGTACGACAGGGGGCTGGGACGAGCAGTACTTC; CDR3aa: CASSTTGGWDEQYF
d_gene: TRBD2; abundance: -; v_gene: TRBV15; j_gene: TRBJ2-5; CDR3nt: TGTGCCACCAGCAGAGATCAAGGAGGTAGCGGGGGGGCAAAGGAGACCCAGTACTTC; CDR3aa: CATSRDQGGSGGAKETQYF
d_gene: -; abundance: -; v_gene: TRBV30; j_gene: TRBJ1-5; CDR3nt: TGTGCCTGGAGTGTGGGGAGGAGCGGCAATCAGCCCCAGCATTTT; CDR3aa: CAWSVGRSGNQPQHF
d_gene: TRBD1; abundance: -; v_gene: TRBV4-2; j_gene: TRBJ1-2; CDR3nt: TGTGCCAGCAGCCTACCGACAGGGGATTTGGAGGCCTACACCTTC; CDR3aa: CASSLPTGDLEAYTF
d_gene: -; abundance: -; v_gene: TRBV28; j_gene: TRBJ2-7; CDR3nt: TGTGCCAGCAGTTTATCCCCCCCGTGGGGGGCAGCCTACGAGCAGTACTTC; CDR3aa: CASSLSPPWGAAYEQYF